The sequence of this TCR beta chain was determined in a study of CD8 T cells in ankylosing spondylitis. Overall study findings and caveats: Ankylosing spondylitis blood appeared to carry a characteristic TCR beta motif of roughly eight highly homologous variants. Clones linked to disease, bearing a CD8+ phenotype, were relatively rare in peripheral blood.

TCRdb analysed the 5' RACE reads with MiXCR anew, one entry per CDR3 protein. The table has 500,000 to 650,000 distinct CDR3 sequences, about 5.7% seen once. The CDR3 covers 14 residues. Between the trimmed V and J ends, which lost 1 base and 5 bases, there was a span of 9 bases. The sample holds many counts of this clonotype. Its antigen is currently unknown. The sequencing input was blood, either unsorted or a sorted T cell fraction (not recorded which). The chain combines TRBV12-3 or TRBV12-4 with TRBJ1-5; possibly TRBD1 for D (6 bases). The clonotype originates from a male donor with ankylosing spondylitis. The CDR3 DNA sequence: TGTGCCAGCAGTTTAGTATCAGGGGATCAGCCCCAGCATTTT. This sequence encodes CASSLVSGDQPQHF.